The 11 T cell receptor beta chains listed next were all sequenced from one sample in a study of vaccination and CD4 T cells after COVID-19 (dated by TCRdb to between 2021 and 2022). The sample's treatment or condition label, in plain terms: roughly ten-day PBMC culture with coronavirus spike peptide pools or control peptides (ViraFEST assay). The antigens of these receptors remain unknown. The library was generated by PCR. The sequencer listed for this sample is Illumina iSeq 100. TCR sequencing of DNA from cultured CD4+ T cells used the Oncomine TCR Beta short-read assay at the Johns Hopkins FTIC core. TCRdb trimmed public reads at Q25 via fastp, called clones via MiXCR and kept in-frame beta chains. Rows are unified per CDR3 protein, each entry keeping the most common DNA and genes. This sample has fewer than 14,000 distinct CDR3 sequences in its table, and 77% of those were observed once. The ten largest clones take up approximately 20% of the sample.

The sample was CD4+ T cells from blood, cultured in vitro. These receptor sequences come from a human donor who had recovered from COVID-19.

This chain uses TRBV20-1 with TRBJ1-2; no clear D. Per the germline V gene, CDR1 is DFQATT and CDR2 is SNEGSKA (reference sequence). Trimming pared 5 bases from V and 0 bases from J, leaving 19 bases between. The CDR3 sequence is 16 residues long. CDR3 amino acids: CSAQRRAIPANYGYTF. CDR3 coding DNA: TGCAGTGCTCAAAGACGAGCCATACCTGCTAACTATGGCTACACCTTC.

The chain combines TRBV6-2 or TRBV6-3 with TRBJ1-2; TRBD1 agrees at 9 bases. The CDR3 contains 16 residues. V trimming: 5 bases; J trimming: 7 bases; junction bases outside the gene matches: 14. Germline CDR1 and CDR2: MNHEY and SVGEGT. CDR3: CASSPMGQGGYSGYTF. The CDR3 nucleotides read TGTGCCAGCAGTCCCATGGGACAGGGCGGATACTCTGGCTACACCTTC.

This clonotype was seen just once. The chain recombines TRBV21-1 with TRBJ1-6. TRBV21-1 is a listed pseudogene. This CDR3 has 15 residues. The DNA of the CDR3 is TGTGCCAGCAGCAACACGAAACAGAGAAATTCACCCCTCCACTTT. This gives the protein CASSNTKQRNSPLHF.

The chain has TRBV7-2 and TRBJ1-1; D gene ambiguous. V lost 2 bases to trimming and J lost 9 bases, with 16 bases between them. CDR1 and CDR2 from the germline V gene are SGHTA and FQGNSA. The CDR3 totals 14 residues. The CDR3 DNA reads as TGTGCCAGCAGCTTAAGTACCGGTCAGCGAAAAGCTTTCTTT. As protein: CASSLSTGQRKAFF. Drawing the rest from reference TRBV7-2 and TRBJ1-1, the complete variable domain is GAGVSQSPSNKVTEKGKDVELRCDPISGHTALYWYRQSLGQGLEFLIYFQGNSAPDKSGLPSDRFSAERTGGSVSTLTIQRTQQEDSAVYLCASSLSTGQRKAFFGQGTRLTVV.

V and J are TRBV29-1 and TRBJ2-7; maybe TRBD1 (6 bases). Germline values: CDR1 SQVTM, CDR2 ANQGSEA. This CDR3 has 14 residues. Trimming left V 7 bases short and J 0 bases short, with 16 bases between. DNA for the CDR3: TGCAGCGCCCAGCCCAGGGGCGACTCCTACGAGCAGTACTTC. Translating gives CSAQPRGDSYEQYF.

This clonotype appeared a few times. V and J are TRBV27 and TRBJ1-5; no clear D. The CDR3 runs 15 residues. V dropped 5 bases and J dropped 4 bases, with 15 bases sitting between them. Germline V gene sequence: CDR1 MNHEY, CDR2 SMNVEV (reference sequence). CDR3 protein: CASSLRTDPNQPQHF. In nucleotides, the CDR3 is TGTGCCAGCAGTCTAAGGACGGACCCGAATCAGCCCCAGCATTTT.

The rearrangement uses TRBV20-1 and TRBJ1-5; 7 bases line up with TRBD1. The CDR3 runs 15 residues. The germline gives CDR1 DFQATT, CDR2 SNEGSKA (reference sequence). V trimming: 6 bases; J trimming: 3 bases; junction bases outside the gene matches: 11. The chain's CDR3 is CSARAGGAYNQPQHF. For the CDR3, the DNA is TGCAGTGCCCGGGCAGGGGGGGCCTACAATCAGCCCCAGCATTTT.

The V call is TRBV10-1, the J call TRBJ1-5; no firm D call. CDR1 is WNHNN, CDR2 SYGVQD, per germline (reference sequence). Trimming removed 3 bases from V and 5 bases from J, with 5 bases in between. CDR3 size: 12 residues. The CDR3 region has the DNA TGCGCCAGCAGTGAAGATGATCAGCCCCAGCATTTT. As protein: CASSEDDQPQHF.

In DNA form, the CDR3 reads TGTGCCAGCAGTTTAGGATCGGGGAGTAGCGGGAGGCGGGAGCAGTACTTC. Its translation is CASSLGSGSSGRREQYF. The V and J genes are TRBV6-5 and TRBJ2-7; 10 nucleotides agree with TRBD2. After removal of 4 bases from V and 7 bases from J, the junction contained 16 bases not matched to a gene. The V gene's germline CDR1 is MNHEY and CDR2 SVGAGI. This CDR3 comprises 17 residues.

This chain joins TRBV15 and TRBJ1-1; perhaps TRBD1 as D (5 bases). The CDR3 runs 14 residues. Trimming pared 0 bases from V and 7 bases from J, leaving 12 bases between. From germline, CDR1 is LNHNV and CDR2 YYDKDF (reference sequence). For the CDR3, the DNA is TGTGCCACCAGCAGAGATAGTTTAAGGGGTGAAGCTTTCTTT. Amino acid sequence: CATSRDSLRGEAFF.

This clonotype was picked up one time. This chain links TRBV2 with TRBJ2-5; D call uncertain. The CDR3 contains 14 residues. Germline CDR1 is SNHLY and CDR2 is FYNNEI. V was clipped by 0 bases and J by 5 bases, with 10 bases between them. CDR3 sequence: CASSEAGWVETQYF. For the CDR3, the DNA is TGTGCCAGCAGTGAAGCTGGTTGGGTGGAGACCCAGTACTTC. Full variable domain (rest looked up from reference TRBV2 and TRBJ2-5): EPEVTQTPSHQVTQMGQEVILRCVPISNHLYFYWYRQILGQKVEFLVSFYNNEISEKSEIFDDQFSVERPDGSNFTLKIRSTKLEDSAMYFCASSEAGWVETQYFGPGTRLLVL.